The sequence of this T cell receptor (beta chain) was determined in a study of graft-versus-host responses after intestinal transplantation. Whole-study findings and limits: High graft-versus-host to host-versus-graft clonal ratios were found in allografts of patients who had graft-donor T cell macrochimerism. Recipient bone marrow held GvH clones, some seen earlier in ileum or blood.

This clone was observed a few times. The antigen remains undetermined. Germline loops: CDR1 MNHNS, CDR2 SASEGT. The CDR3 covers 16 residues. The V end lost 2 bases, the J end lost 5 bases, and 16 bases lay between the germline ends. TCRdb keeps only in-frame clones here, not all; method: immunoSEQ multiplex PCR. Among around 100,000 clones listed, approximately 84% were seen once. This sequence joins TRBV6-1 and TRBJ1-5; D call uncertain. The material sequenced was unstimulated CD4+ T cells sorted from spleen or lymph node cells, taken before transplant. This receptor was taken from a human donor who was the organ donor for an intestinal transplant. CDR3 sequence: CASSEKRTSGYQPQHF. CDR3 in DNA: TGTGCCAGCAGTGAAAAAAGGACTTCGGGTTATCAGCCCCAGCATTTT.